This T cell receptor beta chain is drawn from a study of Ad26.COV2.S vaccination and SARS-CoV-2 variants. Findings of the study overall: Analyses of TCR breadth and depth may have underestimated total T cell responses.

As regards this clone: Its antigen is undetermined.

Noted treatment: 15 to 20 received Ad26.COV2.S at low or high dose, single or two shots; 5 received placebo; per-sample allocation not given. The samples date from day 63 after the first vaccine or placebo injection. Germline V lookup: CDR1 KGHSH, CDR2 LQKENI. There are 19 residues in the CDR3. The V and J ends lost 2 bases and 8 bases, in that order; junction bases with no gene match: 16. Measured with immunoSEQ multiplex PCR; TCRdb has only the in-frame clones, and not every one. The profile shows about 440,000 clones, less than 95% of them singletons. The chain couples TRBV18 to TRBJ2-3; 13 bases are shared with TRBD2. This sequence originates from a person aged 18 to 65 who received the Ad26.COV2.S COVID-19 vaccine or a placebo. Here the sequenced sample was peripheral blood, taken in a trial of Ad26.COV2.S vaccine versus placebo. CDR3 sequence: CASSPGLAGAVWGSGTQYF. In nucleotides, the CDR3 is TGTGCCAGCTCACCAGGACTAGCGGGAGCGGTATGGGGCTCTGGTACGCAGTATTTT.